Below, 16 T cell receptor beta chains from the same sample are listed, as sequenced in a study of blood T cell repertoires in COVID-19. Sequencing was performed with immunoSEQ multiplex PCR; in TCRdb, only in-frame clones are kept and a portion is missing. Seen here are more than 35,000 clones, around 90% observed once, and the top ten hold 4.8%. The sample taken for sequencing was peripheral blood. The receptors derive from a human donor in a cohort sampled during active COVID-19.

V usage is TRBV12-3 or TRBV12-4 and J usage is TRBJ2-5; no firm D call. V was trimmed by 6 bases and J by 2 bases, leaving 4 bases between them. CDR3 length: 11 amino acids. The CDR3 sequence: CASRTQETQYF. The CDR3 DNA sequence: TGTGCCAGCAGAACTCAAGAGACCCAGTACTTC.

J is TRBJ2-6 and V is TRBV29-1, with TRBD2 matching over 10 bases. The CDR3 is made up of 16 amino acids. In germline, CDR1 is SQVTM, CDR2 ANQGSEA. The V gene end was trimmed by 3 bases and the J gene end by 4 bases; junction bases not matched to a gene: 6. The CDR3 sequence: CSVDEREGYGANVLTF. CDR3 DNA: TGCAGCGTTGATGAGCGGGAGGGGTACGGGGCCAACGTCCTGACTTTC.

The V and J genes are TRBV29-1 and TRBJ1-3; 7 bases match TRBD1. The CDR3 totals 16 residues. Germline values: CDR1 SQVTM, CDR2 ANQGSEA. With 1 base clipped from V and 1 base from J, the junction kept 7 bases outside the gene matches. The CDR3 here is CSVEGLDRDSGNTIYF. DNA for the CDR3: TGCAGCGTTGAAGGCCTAGACAGGGATTCTGGAAACACCATATATTTT.

The J gene is TRBJ2-5, the V gene TRBV11-2; D is possibly TRBD2 (5 bases). V lost 5 bases and J 5 bases, leaving 15 bases between the germline ends. The CDR3 is made up of 14 amino acids. Germline loops: CDR1 SGHAT, CDR2 FQNNGV. The CDR3 loop is CASSIWRTGETQYF. The CDR3 bases are TGTGCCAGCAGCATATGGAGGACTGGCGAGACCCAGTACTTC.

This chain uses TRBV11-2 with TRBJ1-4; no reliable D call. This CDR3 region has 15 residues. The germline CDR1 and CDR2 sequences are SGHAT and FQNNGV. V lost 2 bases and J 4 bases, leaving 11 bases between the germline ends. CDR3 nucleotide sequence: TGTGCCAGCAGCTTATTCGGGAGGGATAATGAAAAACTGTTTTTT. Its protein is CASSLFGRDNEKLFF.

The chain couples TRBV9 to TRBJ2-7; D is perhaps TRBD2 (5 bases). CDR1 is SGDLS, CDR2 YYNGEE, per germline. The ends were cut back, 0 bases at V and 7 bases at J, with 11 bases in the middle. The CDR3 runs to 13 residues. The CDR3 nucleotides are TGTGCCAGCAGCGTAGGTCGAGGGTCTGAGCAGTACTTC. It encodes CASSVGRGSEQYF.

This clone appeared a few times. The CDR3, as DNA: TGTGCCAGCAGTCTACAGGGTCGGGGGAACACTGAAGCTTTCTTT. This encodes CASSLQGRGNTEAFF. V and J are TRBV27 and TRBJ1-1, with D maybe TRBD1 (6 bases). Germline values: CDR1 MNHEY, CDR2 SMNVEV (reference sequence). Trimming pared 5 bases from V and 1 base from J, leaving 14 bases between. The CDR3 loop spans 15 amino acids.

The rearrangement joins TRBV9 to TRBJ2-2; 12 bases align to TRBD1. The germline V gene encodes CDR1 SGDLS and CDR2 YYNGEE. J was trimmed by 7 bases and V by 4 bases; bases with no gene match: 5. The CDR3 totals 15 residues. CDR3 region: CASSSGTGGVGELFF. For the CDR3, the DNA is TGTGCCAGCAGCTCCGGGACAGGGGGCGTCGGGGAGCTGTTTTTT.

The CDR3 spells CASSLSGANVLTF. CDR3 nucleotides: TGTGCCAGCAGTCTTTCTGGGGCCAACGTCCTGACTTTC. The chain has TRBV25-1 and TRBJ2-6; D not certain. This CDR3 comprises 13 residues. V was pared by 5 bases and J by 1 base, with 3 bases between. The V gene's germline CDR1 is MGHDK and CDR2 SYGVNS.

The chain joins TRBV28 to TRBJ1-4; D gene uncertain. Trimming cost V 2 bases and J 0 bases, with 22 bases left between them. Germline V gives CDR1 MDHEN, CDR2 SYDVKM. The CDR3 length is 20 residues. Here the CDR3 reads CASSLRSWLKGGSTNEKLFF. The CDR3 coding sequence is TGTGCCAGCAGTTTAAGGTCGTGGTTAAAGGGAGGCTCAACTAATGAAAAACTGTTTTTT.

The V call is TRBV9, the J call TRBJ1-1; 11 bases agree with TRBD1. CDR1 is SGDLS, CDR2 YYNGEE, per germline. Germline trimming cut 4 bases from V and 4 bases from J; bases unmatched to any gene: 6. The CDR3 is made up of 15 amino acids. Here the CDR3 reads CASSIGTGGITEAFF. The CDR3, as DNA: TGTGCCAGCAGCATCGGGACAGGGGGGATCACTGAAGCTTTCTTT.

The chain couples TRBV5-3 to TRBJ1-5; no reliable D call. TRBV5-3 is marked as an open reading frame, function uncertain. The CDR3 totals 15 residues. The V end lost 6 bases, the J end lost 6 bases, and 19 bases lay between the germline ends. This CDR3 is CARTWQAGLCQPQHF. The CDR3 nucleotides are TGTGCCAGAACTTGGCAGGCAGGTTTGTGTCAGCCCCAGCATTTT.

The chain employs TRBV5-4 and TRBJ2-7; 10 positions agree with TRBD2. Germline V CDR1 and CDR2: SGHNT, YYREEE (reference sequence). The CDR3 consists of 16 residues. Unmatched junction bases numbered 3, after V lost 0 bases and J lost 0 bases. CDR3 bases: TGTGCCAGCAGCTTGGGGACTAGCGGAAACTCCTACGAGCAGTACTTC. Its translation: CASSLGTSGNSYEQYF.

V usage is TRBV2 and J usage is TRBJ2-7; 8 nucleotides align to TRBD2. Trimming at V came to 5 bases and at J to 0 bases, leaving 6 bases not matched to a gene. Germline V gene sequence: CDR1 SNHLY, CDR2 FYNNEI. The CDR3 sequence is 15 residues long. The CDR3, as DNA: TGTGCCAGCAGTAGGACTAGCCCGAGCTCCTACGAGCAGTACTTC. Amino acids: CASSRTSPSSYEQYF. The whole variable domain, filled in from reference TRBV2 and TRBJ2-7, reads EPEVTQTPSHQVTQMGQEVILRCVPISNHLYFYWYRQILGQKVEFLVSFYNNEISEKSEIFDDQFSVERPDGSNFTLKIRSTKLEDSAMYFCASSRTSPSSYEQYFGPGTRLTVT.

The chain's CDR3 is CASSEENRPGDYGYTF. CDR3 nucleotides: TGTGCCAGCAGTGAAGAAAACAGGCCAGGAGACTATGGCTACACCTTC. V gene TRBV6-1 combines with J gene TRBJ1-2; tentative D call: TRBD1 (5 bases). The V gene's germline CDR1 is MNHNS and CDR2 SASEGT. This CDR3 region has 16 residues. Trimming cost V 1 base and J 3 bases, with 15 bases left between them.

The J gene is TRBJ1-4, the V gene TRBV5-6; no clear D. CDR1 and CDR2 from the germline V gene are SGHDT and YYEEEE. This CDR3 region has 12 residues. V dropped 4 bases and J dropped 7 bases, with 8 bases sitting between them. For the CDR3, the DNA is TGTGCCAGCAGCGGAGTAGGTGAAAAACTGTTTTTT. It specifies CASSGVGEKLFF. The full variable domain, in which reference TRBV5-6 and TRBJ1-4 provide the parts outside the CDR3, is DAGVTQSPTHLIKTRGQQVTLRCSPKSGHDTVSWYQQALGQGPQFIFQYYEEEERQRGNFPDRFSGHQFPNYSSELNVNALLLGDSALYLCASSGVGEKLFFGSGTQLSVL.